Listed here are 31 T cell receptor beta chains from one sample, sequenced in a study of post-analysis software for immune sequencing data (dated by TCRdb to between 2014 and 2017). The investigation overall reported the following: Several TRBV segments, including TRBV5-6, TRBV5-1 and TRBV20-1, were significantly more frequent in patients than controls.

Their antigens are not known. The library was generated by PCR. The sequencing machine was an Illumina HiSeq 2500. To reduce PCR and sequencing biases, unique molecular identifiers were incorporated into the TCR beta cDNA libraries. Using fastp at Q25 and MiXCR, TCRdb reprocessed the public reads and kept productive beta chains. Each entry merges the rows of one CDR3 protein and shows their most common DNA and genes. This sample is represented by hundreds of thousands of distinct CDR3 sequences; around 40% of them were singletons. The ten largest clonotypes hold 9% to 14% of the sample. Sequenced sample: blood. Every receptor here comes from a girl between 5 and 17 years old with multiple sclerosis.

This clonotype appeared a few times. V usage is TRBV20-1 and J usage is TRBJ2-1; TRBD1 matches at 8 bases. V gave up 5 bases and J gave up 10 bases; unmatched junction bases: 16. In germline, CDR1 is DFQATT, CDR2 SNEGSKA (reference sequence). The CDR3 spans 15 residues. CDR3 bases: TGCAGTGCTCGTCCCTATCAGGGGGCCCACCAGGAGCAGTTCTTC. Translated, it gives CSARPYQGAHQEQFF.

V usage is TRBV20-1 and J usage is TRBJ2-1; tentative D call: TRBD1 (5 bases). Germline loops: CDR1 DFQATT, CDR2 SNEGSKA (reference sequence). The V end was cut by 3 bases, the J end by 3 bases, with 15 bases between. This CDR3 is built from 15 residues. The CDR3 spells CSARLSTAYYNEQFF. Here the CDR3 DNA reads TGCAGTGCTAGGTTATCGACAGCTTACTACAATGAGCAGTTCTTC.

The rearrangement links TRBV29-1 to TRBJ2-6; perhaps TRBD2 as D (6 bases). CDR1 is SQVTM, CDR2 ANQGSEA, per germline. With 2 bases removed from V and 4 bases from J, the gap between germline ends came to 9 bases. The CDR3 extends over 14 amino acids. CDR3 residues: CSVESGVGANVLTF. DNA of the CDR3: TGCAGCGTTGAATCGGGGGTCGGGGCCAACGTCCTGACTTTC.

This clonotype showed up just once. The chain carries TRBV4-1 and TRBJ2-5; TRBD1 or TRBD2 may be the D gene (7 bases each). The DNA end is a closer match to TRBJ2-7, so the J assignment may be wrong. The CDR3 covers 15 residues. Germline V CDR1 and CDR2: MGHRA, YSYEKL. CDR3 DNA sequence: TGCGCCAGCAGCCAAGAGGCCAGGGGGGGATACGAGCAGTACTTC. This encodes CASSQEARGGYEQYF.

CDR3 DNA: TGCGCCAGCAGCTTGGCCGTATCAGATACGCAGTATTTT. Protein sequence: CASSLAVSDTQYF. The V gene is TRBV5-1, the J gene TRBJ2-3; no reliable D call. CDR1 and CDR2 from the germline V gene are SGHRS and YFSETQ. V lost 0 bases to trimming and J lost 4 bases, with 6 bases between them. The CDR3 totals 13 residues.

CDR3 nucleotides: TGTGCCAGCAGTTACTCGGGGGGCGCAGCCGGGGAGCTGTTTTTT. Its translation is CASSYSGGAAGELFF. The chain links TRBV6-5 to TRBJ2-2; either TRBD1 or TRBD2 may supply D (6 bases each). V dropped 0 bases and J dropped 6 bases, with 11 bases sitting between them. Germline V lookup: CDR1 MNHEY, CDR2 SVGAGI. This CDR3 is built from 15 residues.

The V and J genes are TRBV29-1 and TRBJ2-2, with 11 bases matching TRBD1. The CDR3 has 15 amino acids. The V segment lost 5 bases and the J segment 5 bases; nucleotides outside the gene matches: 7. Germline V CDR1 and CDR2: SQVTM, ANQGSEA. The CDR3 loop reads CSVMDRGRETGELFF. CDR3 in DNA: TGCAGCGTTATGGACAGGGGGCGGGAGACCGGGGAGCTGTTTTTT.

This clonotype showed up just once. The chain couples TRBV28 to TRBJ2-7; 8 bases map to TRBD2. Unmatched junction bases numbered 9, after V lost 7 bases and J lost 1 base. The CDR3 covers 15 residues. Germline CDR1 MDHEN, CDR2 SYDVKM. CDR3 in DNA: TGTGCCAGCAAGCCGGCTGCGGGAGGTTCCTACGAGCAGTACTTC. The encoded protein is CASKPAAGGSYEQYF.

The chain has TRBV20-1 and TRBJ2-1; D might be TRBD2 (6 bases). This CDR3 region has 16 residues. The ends were cut back, 3 bases at V and 7 bases at J, with 22 bases in the middle. Germline V gene data show CDR1 as DFQATT and CDR2 as SNEGSKA (reference sequence). The CDR3 nucleotides are TGCAGTGCTAGGGGGCCCACGCGGGGCGCCAAGAATGAGCAGTTCTTC. Translating gives CSARGPTRGAKNEQFF.

In this sample, this clonotype turned up a few times. The chain couples TRBV9 to TRBJ2-6, with D maybe TRBD2 (5 bases). V lost 0 bases and J 0 bases, leaving 10 bases between the germline ends. CDR1 is SGDLS, CDR2 YYNGEE, per germline. This CDR3 is 17 amino acids long. DNA of the CDR3: TGTGCCAGCAGCGTAGCGGAGGCCCCCTCTGGGGCCAACGTCCTGACTTTC. This gives the protein CASSVAEAPSGANVLTF.

The chain is built from TRBV12-3 or TRBV12-4 and TRBJ2-2; TRBD2 is a possible D gene (5 bases). V lost 11 bases, J lost 4 bases, and 14 bases lay in between. CDR3 size: 13 residues. CDR3 coding DNA: TGTGCCGGTCGGACGGGATTCACCGGGGAGCTGTTTTTT. Encoded protein: CAGRTGFTGELFF.

The V gene is TRBV4-1, the J gene TRBJ1-2; no clear D. The germline V gene has CDR1 MGHRA and CDR2 YSYEKL. Trimming removed 0 bases at V and 4 bases at J, with 12 bases between. The CDR3 length is 15 residues. CDR3 amino acids: CASSQDPATPYGYTF. The CDR3 DNA follows: TGCGCCAGCAGCCAAGATCCAGCCACCCCCTATGGCTACACCTTC.

This clonotype has just a few counts. The chain joins TRBV7-3 to TRBJ2-1; 12 nucleotides line up with TRBD2. Germline V gene lookup returns CDR1 SGHTA and CDR2 FQGTGA. The CDR3 runs 14 residues. J gave up 8 bases and V 5 bases, and 4 bases lay outside the gene matches. CDR3: CASSTRTSGDEQFF. As DNA, the CDR3 is TGTGCCAGCAGCACCCGGACTAGCGGGGATGAGCAGTTCTTC. Together with reference TRBV7-3 and TRBJ2-1, the CDR3 gives the full variable domain: GAGVSQTPSNKVTEKGKYVELRCDPISGHTALYWYRQSLGQGPEFLIYFQGTGAADDSGLPNDRFFAVRPEGSVSTLKIQRTERGDSAVYLCASSTRTSGDEQFFGPGTRLTVL.

Only a few counts were recorded for this clonotype. The V call is TRBV6-5, the J call TRBJ2-7; 7 nucleotides match TRBD1. Losses at the gene ends were 1 base for V and 2 bases for J; bases not matched to a gene: 5. Germline values: CDR1 MNHEY, CDR2 SVGAGI. The CDR3 totals 15 residues. Here the CDR3 DNA reads TGTGCCAGCAGTTACTACAGGGGCCAAGCCTACGAGCAGTACTTC. Protein: CASSYYRGQAYEQYF.

This chain joins TRBV10-3 and TRBJ2-1; 7 nucleotides line up with TRBD1. In germline, CDR1 is ENHRY, CDR2 SYGVKD. The CDR3 loop spans 15 amino acids. Germline trimming cut 7 bases from V and 4 bases from J; bases unmatched to any gene: 10. CDR3 DNA: TGTGCCATCAAAACCGGGACAGCTTCTTACAATGAGCAGTTCTTC. This codes for CAIKTGTASYNEQFF.

The chain recombines TRBV5-6 with TRBJ2-1; possibly TRBD2 for D (6 bases). This CDR3 is 13 amino acids long. Trimming took 4 bases from V and 6 from J, leaving 11 bases between them. Germline CDR1 and CDR2: SGHDT and YYEEEE. CDR3 DNA sequence: TGTGCCAGCAGCCGGGGGAGGCCCAATGAGCAGTTCTTC. Its protein is CASSRGRPNEQFF. The full variable domain, in which reference TRBV5-6 and TRBJ2-1 provide the parts outside the CDR3, is DAGVTQSPTHLIKTRGQQVTLRCSPKSGHDTVSWYQQALGQGPQFIFQYYEEEERQRGNFPDRFSGHQFPNYSSELNVNALLLGDSALYLCASSRGRPNEQFFGPGTRLTVL.

The chain is built from TRBV5-4 and TRBJ2-4, with 12 bases lining up with TRBD1. The CDR3 sequence is 16 residues long. V dropped 0 bases and J dropped 8; count of bases not matched to a gene: 6. The V gene's germline CDR1 is SGHNT and CDR2 YYREEE (reference sequence). The CDR3 bases are TGTGCCAGCAGCTTGGCGGGGGGGACAGGGGGCTACATTCAGTACTTC. Protein: CASSLAGGTGGYIQYF.

This clonotype occurred once. The chain employs TRBV20-1 and TRBJ2-1; 11 bases are a match to TRBD2. J gave up 9 bases and V 5 bases, and 9 bases lay outside the gene matches. The CDR3 loop spans 14 amino acids. CDR1 and CDR2 from the germline V gene are DFQATT and SNEGSKA (reference sequence). The CDR3 DNA is TGCAGTGCTGGGGGGACTAGCGGTTATAGTGAGCAGTTCTTC. Its protein is CSAGGTSGYSEQFF.

This chain joins TRBV7-9 and TRBJ1-2, with D unclear. Trimming removed 0 bases from V and 5 bases from J, with 19 bases in between. Germline V gives CDR1 SEHNR, CDR2 FQNEAQ (reference sequence). The CDR3 runs to 17 residues. CDR3 loop: CASSLAWEPQGGYGYTF. The CDR3 region has the DNA TGTGCCAGCAGCTTAGCGTGGGAGCCCCAAGGTGGATATGGCTACACCTTC.

This chain links TRBV7-2 with TRBJ2-3, with unresolved D. Germline loops: CDR1 SGHTA, CDR2 FQGNSA. The CDR3 extends over 13 amino acids. Trimming stripped 3 bases from V and 4 bases from J, with 8 bases between. The CDR3 bases are TGTGCCAGCAGCTTCGGCATCGCAGATACGCAGTATTTT. It encodes CASSFGIADTQYF. Using reference TRBV7-2 and TRBJ2-3 for the parts outside the CDR3, the full variable domain is GAGVSQSPSNKVTEKGKDVELRCDPISGHTALYWYRQSLGQGLEFLIYFQGNSAPDKSGLPSDRFSAERTGGSVSTLTIQRTQQEDSAVYLCASSFGIADTQYFGPGTRLTVL.

The CDR3, as DNA: TGCGCCAGCAGTGAGTCTCTAGCGGATCCTACCTACGAGCAGTACTTC. It encodes CASSESLADPTYEQYF. The rearrangement uses TRBV10-2 and TRBJ2-7; the match to TRBD2 covers 7 bases. Looked up from germline, CDR1 is WSHSY and CDR2 is SAAADI. This CDR3 spans 16 amino acids. With 0 bases clipped from V and 2 bases from J, the junction kept 7 bases outside the gene matches.

The CDR3 sequence is CASSSPYPHEQFF. CDR3 bases: TGTGCCAGCAGCTCCCCGTACCCCCATGAGCAGTTCTTC. J is TRBJ2-1 and V is TRBV5-6; no reliable D call. There are 13 residues in the CDR3. V lost 3 bases and J 8 bases, leaving 12 bases between the germline ends. The germline CDR1 and CDR2 sequences are SGHDT and YYEEEE.

The count of this clonotype is one. V and J are TRBV2 and TRBJ2-1; 8 nucleotides align to TRBD2. The germline CDR1 and CDR2 sequences are SNHLY and FYNNEI. CDR3 length: 15 residues. J was trimmed by 2 bases and V by 6 bases; bases with no gene match: 6. In DNA, the CDR3 is TGTGCCAGCAGCGTAGCGGGATTTACCTACAATGAGCAGTTCTTC. Amino acids: CASSVAGFTYNEQFF.

The chain is built from TRBV25-1 and TRBJ1-1; weak D call: TRBD1 (6 bases). The CDR3 has 13 residues. The germline V and J ends were trimmed by 8 bases and 5 bases, with 15 bases remaining between them. Germline assignment: CDR1 MGHDK and CDR2 SYGVNS. The CDR3 loop is CASRDTLTTEAFF. In DNA form, the CDR3 reads TGTGCCAGCCGGGACACCCTAACAACTGAAGCTTTCTTT.

This chain links TRBV6-2 or TRBV6-3 with TRBJ2-1; TRBD1 matches at 11 bases. The CDR3 is made up of 17 amino acids. Germline assignment: CDR1 MNHEY and CDR2 SVGEGT. Trimming took 6 bases from V and 2 from J; bases not matched to a gene: 9. CDR3 loop: CASRKDRGLVPYNEQFF. As DNA, the CDR3 is TGTGCCAGCAGAAAGGACAGGGGGCTAGTCCCCTACAATGAGCAGTTCTTC.

This chain joins TRBV28 and TRBJ2-1; tentative D call: TRBD1 (5 bases). The V gene lost 1 base and the J gene lost 3 bases, with 10 bases spanning the gap. CDR1 is MDHEN and CDR2 is SYDVKM in the germline V gene. The CDR3 contains 15 residues. DNA for the CDR3: TGTGCCAGCAGTTTATATTCCCAGGGCTACAATGAGCAGTTCTTC. It encodes CASSLYSQGYNEQFF.

This chain joins TRBV20-1 and TRBJ2-1; 10 bases match TRBD2. Trimming cost V 5 bases and J 5 bases; bases outside gene matches: 12. The CDR3 is 16 amino acids. Looked up from germline, CDR1 is DFQATT and CDR2 is SNEGSKA (reference sequence). The CDR3 DNA reads TGCAGTGCTTTCGAGCCTACTAGCGGGGTTAACAATGAGCAGTTCTTC. Translating it yields CSAFEPTSGVNNEQFF.

The rearrangement joins TRBV7-3 to TRBJ1-1; D is uncertain. The CDR3 spans 17 residues. The V gene lost 3 bases and the J gene lost 0 bases, with 17 bases spanning the gap. Germline V gene lookup returns CDR1 SGHTA and CDR2 FQGTGA. The chain's CDR3 is CASSLFGRTTLNTEAFF. The CDR3 DNA reads TGTGCCAGCAGCTTGTTCGGCAGGACCACTTTGAACACTGAAGCTTTCTTT.

This chain links TRBV20-1 with TRBJ2-3; a weak D match, TRBD2 (6 bases). CDR1 and CDR2 from the germline V gene are DFQATT and SNEGSKA (reference sequence). Trimming removed 5 bases at V and 3 bases at J, with 15 bases between. CDR3 length: 14 amino acids. The CDR3 here is CSAEGLIRTDTQYF. In nucleotides, the CDR3 is TGCAGTGCTGAGGGACTCATAAGGACAGATACGCAGTATTTT.

A single count supports this clonotype. The chain combines TRBV28 with TRBJ2-5, with D perhaps TRBD1 (6 bases). The J call could be wrong; TRBJ2-7 is a better fit for the DNA end. The CDR3 spans 13 residues. CDR1 is MDHEN and CDR2 is SYDVKM in the germline V gene. This chain's CDR3 is CASSQGPVYEQYF. Here the CDR3 DNA reads TGTGCCAGCAGCCAGGGGCCCGTCTACGAGCAGTACTTC.

The sample holds a few counts of this clonotype. The chain couples TRBV9 to TRBJ1-4, with D unresolved. The length of the CDR3 is 15 residues. CDR1 and CDR2 from the germline V gene are SGDLS and YYNGEE. Trimming removed 2 bases from V and 0 bases from J, with 8 bases in between. CDR3 DNA: TGTGCCAGCAGCGTTCGGAGTGCAACTAATGAAAAACTGTTTTTT. Protein sequence: CASSVRSATNEKLFF.